This T cell receptor beta chain was identified during a study of Ad26.COV2.S vaccination and SARS-CoV-2 variants. TCRdb's copy holds only in-frame clones and misses some; the assay was immunoSEQ multiplex PCR. Of some 350,000 clones in the sample, about 91% were seen once. V trimming: 5 bases; J trimming: 0 bases; junction bases outside the gene matches: 10. CDR1 MNHNY and CDR2 SVGAGI come from the germline V gene (reference sequence). The CDR3 runs 19 residues. The receptor comes from a human donor who had recovered from COVID-19. V gene TRBV6-6 combines with J gene TRBJ2-1; 13 bases map to TRBD2. Sequences were derived from peripheral blood, sampled after recovery from COVID-19. As DNA, the CDR3 is TGTGCCAGCAGTCCCAGGACTAGCGGGGGCCGGAGCTCCTACAATGAGCAGTTCTTC. Protein product: CASSPRTSGGRSSYNEQFF.